These T cell receptor beta chains were read from a single sample in a study of memory CD4+ T cells and cytomegalovirus serostatus. TCRdb keeps only in-frame clones here, not all; method: immunoSEQ multiplex PCR. This sample has almost 45,000 clones, with about four fifths found just once. The sequenced sample consisted of memory CD4+ T cells from blood. The receptors were gathered from an adult in good health and CMV-seronegative. Each CDR3 is given with its conserved first and last residue. Each record gives: D gene, V gene, CDR3 length, clone size, J gene, CDR3 protein, CDR3 DNA. D genes are given only for firm matches. Some rows have no size entry. The others give once, few or many, or a class for an expanded clone.

NA	TRBV14	14	NA	TRBJ1-2	CASSLQRNNYGYTF	TGTGCCAGCAGCCTACAGAGAAATAACTATGGCTACACCTTC
NA	TRBV19	15	once	TRBJ1-2	CASRDWGPDAGGYTF	TGTGCCAGTAGGGACTGGGGACCAGATGCGGGAGGCTACACCTTC
NA	TRBV20-1	11	NA	TRBJ2-3	CSATNTHTQYF	TGCAGTGCGACCAACACTCATACGCAGTATTTT
NA	TRBV10-3	13	few	TRBJ2-7	CAIATTSSYEQYF	TGTGCCATCGCCACAACCAGCTCCTACGAGCAGTACTTC
NA	TRBV19	17	NA	TRBJ1-5	CASSISGAVSRNQPQHF	TGTGCCAGTAGTATATCCGGGGCAGTAAGTCGCAATCAGCCCCAGCATTTT
TRBD2	TRBV19	16	NA	TRBJ2-4	CASSIGTSGRGGIQYF	TGTGCCAGTAGTATAGGGACTAGCGGGAGAGGCGGCATTCAGTACTTC
TRBD2	TRBV5-1	18	NA	TRBJ2-2	CASSQGLAGGLGAGELFF	TGCGCCAGCAGCCAAGGACTAGCGGGAGGTTTGGGGGCCGGGGAGCTGTTTTTT
NA	TRBV5-1	11	few	TRBJ1-1	CASSLESEAFF	TGCGCCAGCAGCTTGGAGTCTGAAGCTTTCTTT
TRBD2	TRBV5-4	17	NA	TRBJ2-2	CASSRRAGPRDTGELFF	TGTGCCAGCAGCCGAAGAGCGGGACCACGAGACACCGGGGAGCTGTTTTTT
TRBD2	TRBV6-6	14	once	TRBJ2-7	CASSYSTSDYEQYF	TGTGCCAGCAGTTACTCGACTAGCGACTACGAGCAGTACTTC
NA	TRBV5-6	15	NA	TRBJ2-3	CASSFPLRGADTQYF	TGTGCCAGCAGCTTTCCTCTTAGGGGGGCAGATACGCAGTATTTT
NA	TRBV7-9	14	NA	TRBJ1-1	CASSLEGAPTEAFF	TGTGCCAGCAGCTTAGAAGGGGCCCCCACTGAAGCTTTCTTT
NA	TRBV1	16	NA	TRBJ2-7	CTSSQDSPRLGYEQYF	TGCACCAGCAGCCAAGACTCTCCCCGCTTAGGTTACGAGCAGTACTTC
NA	TRBV4-2	17	NA	TRBJ2-5	CASSSEDSKTLYETQYF	TGTGCCAGCAGCTCGGAGGACTCAAAGACCCTCTACGAGACCCAGTACTTC
NA	TRBV15	14	once	TRBJ2-3	CATSRGQSTDTQYF	TGTGCCACCAGCAGAGGACAGAGCACAGATACGCAGTATTTT
NA	TRBV21-1	12	NA	TRBJ1-2	CASIPAENGYTF	TGTGCCAGCATTCCAGCCGAAAATGGCTACACCTTC
NA	TRBV7-2	15	NA	TRBJ1-5	CASSLRVGGDQPQHF	TGTGCCAGCAGCTTAAGGGTGGGGGGGGATCAGCCCCAGCATTTT
TRBD1	TRBV5-6	14	NA	TRBJ1-2	CASNRDRGPYGYTF	TGTGCCAGCAACCGTGACAGGGGGCCTTATGGCTACACCTTC
NA	TRBV27	14	few	TRBJ1-1	CASSSPSMNTEAFF	TGTGCCAGCAGTTCGCCATCCATGAACACTGAAGCTTTCTTT
NA	TRBV19	15	NA	TRBJ1-2	CASSTSGRANYGYTF	TGTGCCAGTAGTACCTCTGGGAGAGCTAACTATGGCTACACCTTC
NA	TRBV5-1	14	NA	TRBJ2-7	CASSLAGSPYEQYF	TGCGCCAGCAGCTTGGCCGGAAGTCCCTACGAGCAGTACTTC
TRBD1	TRBV5-1	15	NA	TRBJ2-5	CASSVDRGVEETQYF	TGCGCCAGCAGCGTCGACAGGGGGGTAGAAGAGACCCAGTACTTC